This T cell receptor (beta chain) was identified during a study of T-cell memory formation after mild COVID-19. As for the study in general: TCR clusters were mostly donor specific. Whole-study results and caveats: Memory sampled before infection contained some responding clones, suggesting cross-reactive memory joined. Contracting CD4+ clones lay largely in CM and EM, with CD8+ ones residing in EMRA.

Only a few counts were recorded for this clonotype. Its antigen is still unknown. TCRdb reprocessed the 5' RACE reads via MiXCR and lists one record per CDR3 protein. This sample yields about 320,000 distinct CDR3 sequences, of which roughly an eighth are seen a single time; around 20% belongs to the top ten. This CDR3 contains 14 residues. V was pared by 3 bases and J by 9 bases, with 10 bases of the junction left unmatched. Germline lookup yields CDR1 LNHNV and CDR2 YYDKDF (reference sequence). The sample taken for sequencing was PBMCs or a T cell subset sorted from them (not recorded which). The chain carries TRBV15 and TRBJ1-2, with 7 positions matching TRBD1. This TCR came from a man aged 18 to 30 who had mild COVID-19 (a few samples of this study predate the infection). Cell type and time point are not known. The CDR3 loop reads CATSRLDRDSSYTF. The CDR3 coding sequence is TGTGCCACCAGCAGGCTAGACAGGGATAGTAGCTACACCTTC.